This TCR beta chain was observed in a study of shared clonotypes between healthy human individuals. A remark on this clone: The antigen remains unidentified.

The input for sorted-subset replicate PCRs was 200 to 250 ng DNA, 25,000 to 35,000 T cell genomes. Repertoires were generated with immunoSEQ multiplex PCR, while TCRdb's copy carries only in-frame clones and drops some. The sample includes approximately 1,000,000 clones, approximately 80% of them seen just once. Trimming cost V 5 bases and J 7 bases, with 20 bases left between them. CDR1 LNHNV and CDR2 YYDKDF come from the germline V gene (reference sequence). CDR3 length equals 16 residues. Study-level points and caveats: Rarefaction revealed incomplete sorted-subset sequencing despite large depth. The researchers took only blood, and tissue repertoires probably look different. Some clonotypes were shared by all four sorted-subset donors, while others were not shared. The non-shared ones had lower generation probabilities than the shared ones.

The receptor was isolated from a man younger than 35 in good health. Some clones in this sample may be carry-over from other donors' samples. The chain recombines TRBV15 with TRBJ1-4; TRBD1 is a possible D gene (6 bases). Sequences were obtained from memory CD4+ T cells from PBMCs. Subset noted: CD45RA-negative fraction. CDR3: CATSDGGGAKGEKLFF. The CDR3 bases are TGTGCCACCAGCGATGGAGGGGGGGCAAAGGGTGAAAAACTGTTTTTT.